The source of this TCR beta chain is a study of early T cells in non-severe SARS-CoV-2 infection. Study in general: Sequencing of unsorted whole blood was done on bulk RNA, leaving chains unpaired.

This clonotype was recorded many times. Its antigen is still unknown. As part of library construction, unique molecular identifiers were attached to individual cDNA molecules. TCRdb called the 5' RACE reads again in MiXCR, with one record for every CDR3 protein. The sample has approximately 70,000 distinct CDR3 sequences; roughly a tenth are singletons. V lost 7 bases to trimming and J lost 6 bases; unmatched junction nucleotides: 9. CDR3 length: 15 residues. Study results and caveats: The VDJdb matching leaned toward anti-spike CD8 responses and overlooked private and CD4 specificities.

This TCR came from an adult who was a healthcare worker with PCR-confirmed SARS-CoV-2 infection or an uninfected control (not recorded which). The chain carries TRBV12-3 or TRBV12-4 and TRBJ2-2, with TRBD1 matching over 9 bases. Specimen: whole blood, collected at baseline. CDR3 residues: CASNPTGGIAGELFF. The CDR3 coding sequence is TGTGCCAGCAACCCCACAGGGGGCATCGCCGGGGAGCTGTTTTTT.